Below are 28 T cell receptor beta chains sequenced from a single sample in a study of T cell repertoires in MIS-A myocarditis. Only in-frame clones appear in the TCRdb table, and some are missing; sequencing was by immunoSEQ multiplex PCR. The sample records 13,000 to 15,000 clones, over 70% being singletons. The sample taken for sequencing was left ventricle heart tissue obtained at autopsy. The receptor set was obtained from a man in his late teens or twenties with fulminant myocarditis from multisystem inflammatory syndrome in adults (MIS-A) after COVID-19.

The chain has TRBV5-6 and TRBJ1-6, with D possibly TRBD1 on 5 matching bases. The V end was cut by 6 bases, the J end by 2 bases, with 12 bases between. There are 15 residues in the CDR3. Per germline, CDR1 SGHDT and CDR2 YYEEEE. CDR3 protein: CASTFQGAYNSPLHF. DNA of the CDR3: TGTGCCAGCACTTTTCAGGGAGCCTATAATTCACCCCTCCACTTT.

V gene TRBV24-1 combines with J gene TRBJ1-2, with TRBD1 as a possible D gene (6 bases). The length of the CDR3 is 14 residues. V shed 1 base and J shed 2 bases, with 7 bases lying between them. Germline V gives CDR1 KGHDR, CDR2 SFDVKD. In DNA, the CDR3 is TGTGCCACCAGTGATTTTAGGGGGAACTATGGCTACACCTTC. Its protein product is CATSDFRGNYGYTF.

V is TRBV7-2 and J is TRBJ2-7, with D hard to call. V was pared by 3 bases and J by 2 bases, with 11 bases between. Germline values: CDR1 SGHTA, CDR2 FQGNSA. The CDR3 is made up of 14 amino acids. In nucleotides, the CDR3 is TGTGCCAGCAGCTTGGGCAGACTCCCCTACGAGCAGTACTTC. Protein product: CASSLGRLPYEQYF.

This clone has only one observation. This chain uses TRBV5-8 with TRBJ2-5; TRBD2 matches at 10 bases. The CDR3 loop spans 16 amino acids. V trimming: 4 bases; J trimming: 2 bases; junction bases outside the gene matches: 8. Per the germline V gene, CDR1 is SGHTS and CDR2 is YDEGEE. CDR3 protein: CASSTTGTSAQETQYF. CDR3 sequence (DNA): TGTGCCAGCAGCACCACCGGGACTAGCGCACAAGAGACCCAGTACTTC.

The chain has TRBV18 and TRBJ1-1; a weak D match, TRBD1 (6 bases). The CDR3 extends over 15 amino acids. The germline V gene has CDR1 KGHSH and CDR2 LQKENI. Trimming removed 1 base at V and 5 bases at J, with 14 bases between. CDR3 region: CASSPQLGGFTEAFF. The CDR3 bases are TGTGCCAGCTCACCACAACTAGGGGGTTTTACTGAAGCTTTCTTT.

The rearrangement links TRBV5-6 to TRBJ2-1; perhaps TRBD2 as D (6 bases). V lost 2 bases and J 0 bases, leaving 18 bases between the germline ends. The germline gives CDR1 SGHDT, CDR2 YYEEEE. The CDR3 contains 18 residues. CDR3 sequence reads: CASSFIPRGRGSYNEQFF. The DNA for the CDR3 is TGTGCCAGCAGCTTCATCCCTCGGGGGAGAGGCTCCTACAATGAGCAGTTCTTC.

This clone was seen only a few times. The CDR3 sequence is CASSEYWGTGELFF. The CDR3, as DNA: TGTGCCAGCAGTGAATATTGGGGAACCGGGGAGCTGTTTTTT. This sequence joins TRBV25-1 and TRBJ2-2; no definite D call. CDR3 length: 14 residues. Trimming pared 0 bases from V and 5 bases from J, leaving 7 bases between. CDR1 MGHDK and CDR2 SYGVNS come from the germline V gene.

V is TRBV27 and J is TRBJ2-1; D gene uncertain. Germline CDR1 is MNHEY and CDR2 is SMNVEV (reference sequence). This CDR3 is 13 amino acids long. Between the trimmed V and J ends, which lost 2 bases and 6 bases, there was a span of 8 bases. For the CDR3, the DNA is TGTGCCAGCAGTTTAAAGACTCCCAATGAGCAGTTCTTC. Protein: CASSLKTPNEQFF.

In this sample, this clone turned up a few times. In nucleotides, the CDR3 is TGTGCCAGCTCGCCCGACCCCGACTATGGCTACACCTTC. Its protein is CASSPDPDYGYTF. The chain has TRBV18 and TRBJ1-2; D not certain. Germline CDR1 is KGHSH and CDR2 is LQKENI. The CDR3 has 13 residues. Trimming shortened V by 6 bases and J by 3 bases, and 11 bases separated the two germline ends.

The chain uses TRBV7-6 and TRBJ2-5, with D possibly called TRBD1 or TRBD2 (5 bases each). The CDR3 sequence is 15 residues long. The V end lost 5 bases, the J end lost 4 bases, and 17 bases lay between the germline ends. The germline CDR1 and CDR2 sequences are SGHVS and FNYEAQ. The CDR3 sequence is CASSEGSEGRETQYF. DNA for the CDR3: TGTGCCAGCAGCGAGGGGTCCGAGGGTCGAGAGACCCAGTACTTC.

The V and J genes are TRBV4-1 and TRBJ2-7; D is uncertain. Germline V lookup: CDR1 MGHRA, CDR2 YSYEKL. This CDR3 is built from 13 residues. The ends were cut back, 0 bases at V and 6 bases at J, with 9 bases in the middle. CDR3 DNA sequence: TGCGCCAGCAGCCAAGATCTCATAAGCGAGCAGTACTTC. Protein product: CASSQDLISEQYF.

This clone has a single count. The chain recombines TRBV5-1 with TRBJ2-3; D remains ambiguous. The length of the CDR3 is 12 residues. V was clipped by 5 bases and J by 0 bases, with 4 bases between them. CDR1 is SGHRS and CDR2 is YFSETQ in the germline V gene. CDR3 sequence (DNA): TGCGCCAGCAGAGAAAGCACAGATACGCAGTATTTT. Encoded protein: CASRESTDTQYF.

This sequence joins TRBV4-2 and TRBJ1-6, with D unclear. V shed 1 base and J shed 7 bases, with 8 bases lying between them. This CDR3 has 14 residues. CDR1 LGHNA and CDR2 YNFKEQ come from the germline V gene. The CDR3 region is CASSQGQENSPLHF. The DNA of the CDR3 is TGTGCCAGCAGCCAAGGCCAGGAAAATTCACCCCTCCACTTT.

This clone was seen only a few times. The CDR3 region is CASSFGPDGNQPQHF. The CDR3 DNA sequence: TGTGCCAGCAGCTTCGGTCCCGATGGCAATCAGCCCCAGCATTTT. The rearrangement links TRBV7-9 to TRBJ1-5, with D unresolved. The V end lost 3 bases, the J end lost 2 bases, and 11 bases lay between the germline ends. Per germline, CDR1 SEHNR and CDR2 FQNEAQ (reference sequence). The CDR3 is made up of 15 amino acids.

This clone is a singleton in its sample. The V call is TRBV7-9, the J call TRBJ2-2; D remains unclear. The V end was cut by 1 base, the J end by 0 bases, with 9 bases between. Germline V gene sequence: CDR1 SEHNR, CDR2 FQNEAQ (reference sequence). The CDR3 is 16 amino acids. The CDR3 nucleotides are TGTGCCAGCAGCTTAGGTCCTGACTCGAACACCGGGGAGCTGTTTTTT. This gives the protein CASSLGPDSNTGELFF.

In its sample, this clone was seen a few times. The V call is TRBV7-8, the J call TRBJ2-7, with 11 nucleotides matching TRBD2. The CDR3 length is 16 residues. Per germline, CDR1 SGHVS and CDR2 FQNEAQ. V trimming: 5 bases; J trimming: 2 bases; junction bases outside the gene matches: 8. The CDR3 DNA reads as TGTGCCAGCAGCATCGGGACTAGCGGTTCAGCCTACGAGCAGTACTTC. Protein sequence: CASSIGTSGSAYEQYF.

This chain uses TRBV5-8 with TRBJ2-1, with 8 bases identical to TRBD2. The CDR3 has 15 residues. With 5 bases clipped from V and 8 bases from J, the junction kept 12 bases outside the gene matches. Germline lookup yields CDR1 SGHTS and CDR2 YDEGEE. The CDR3 is CASSKTGGPMDEQFF. CDR3 bases: TGTGCCAGCAGTAAAACGGGGGGGCCGATGGATGAGCAGTTCTTC.

This clone was observed a single time. The genes are TRBV6-1 and TRBJ2-7; D perhaps matches TRBD1 (5 bases). Germline lookup yields CDR1 MNHNS and CDR2 SASEGT. With 1 base removed from V and 3 bases from J, the gap between germline ends came to 10 bases. The CDR3 is 14 amino acids. The CDR3 reads CASSEGHDSYEQYF. In DNA, the CDR3 is TGTGCCAGCAGTGAAGGTCACGACAGCTACGAGCAGTACTTC.

J is TRBJ1-6 and V is TRBV25-1; 8 nucleotides line up with TRBD1. The CDR3 covers 16 residues. Germline assignment: CDR1 MGHDK and CDR2 SYGVNS. The V segment lost 4 bases and the J segment 7 bases; nucleotides outside the gene matches: 9. The CDR3 DNA follows: TGTGCCAGCAGTGTAACAGGGACAGGTGGAAATTCACCCCTCCACTTT. Protein sequence: CASSVTGTGGNSPLHF.

The rearrangement uses TRBV14 and TRBJ2-3; D gene unclear. Germline assignment: CDR1 SGHDN and CDR2 FVKESK. The CDR3 consists of 14 residues. The V gene lost 2 bases and the J gene lost 2 bases, with 8 bases spanning the gap. The CDR3 sequence is CASSQLSTTDTQYF. The CDR3 region has the DNA TGTGCCAGCAGCCAACTCAGTACCACAGATACGCAGTATTTT.

This chain joins TRBV7-2 and TRBJ1-3, with D possibly TRBD1 on 5 matching bases. The V gene's germline CDR1 is SGHTA and CDR2 FQGNSA. The length of the CDR3 is 18 residues. V was pared by 2 bases and J by 1 base, with 18 bases between. The CDR3 nucleotides read TGTGCCAGCAGCTTATGGGTTGGGGGGGGAAGGTCTGGAAACACCATATATTTT. Its translation: CASSLWVGGGRSGNTIYF.

V gene TRBV15 combines with J gene TRBJ2-7, with a possible D match to TRBD2 (7 bases). CDR3 length: 15 residues. CDR1 is LNHNV, CDR2 YYDKDF, per germline (reference sequence). Trimming pared 1 base from V and 3 bases from J, leaving 13 bases between. CDR3 residues: CATSRVRGGHYEQYF. The CDR3, as DNA: TGTGCCACCAGCAGAGTCCGCGGGGGCCACTACGAGCAGTACTTC. Together with reference TRBV15 and TRBJ2-7, the CDR3 gives the full variable domain: DAMVIQNPRYQVTQFGKPVTLSCSQTLNHNVMYWYQQKSSQAPKLLFHYYDKDFNNEADTPDNFQSRRPNTSFCFLDIRSPGLGDTAMYLCATSRVRGGHYEQYFGPGTRLTVT.

Details on this clone: This likely stems from a read error, as it lies one base from a far larger clone. The J gene is TRBJ2-3, the V gene TRBV6-5; D possibly corresponds to TRBD2 (5 bases). The CDR3 is 15 amino acids. The germline V gene encodes CDR1 MNHEY and CDR2 SVGAGI. The CDR3 protein is CASRYSSGFTDTQYF. DNA of the CDR3: TGTGCCAGCAGGTACTCCAGCGGATTTACAGATACGCAGTATTTT.

This clone was seen only a few times. The CDR3 nucleotides read TGTGCCAGTAGTATTTCTGGCGGACTCTCCTACGAGCAGTACTTC. Translation gives CASSISGGLSYEQYF. This chain links TRBV19 with TRBJ2-7; tentatively, D is TRBD2 (5 bases). Trimming removed 3 bases from V and 0 bases from J, with 12 bases in between. This CDR3 region has 15 residues. CDR1 and CDR2 (germline): LNHDA, SQIVND (reference sequence). The complete variable domain, with remaining parts taken from reference TRBV19 and TRBJ2-7, reads DGGITQSPKYLFRKEGQNVTLSCEQNLNHDAMYWYRQDPGQGLRLIYYSQIVNDFQKGDIAEGYSVSREKKESFPLTVTSAQKNPTAFYLCASSISGGLSYEQYFGPGTRLTVT.

V is TRBV6-5 and J is TRBJ1-6; 8 nucleotides match TRBD1. After removal of 10 bases from V and 10 bases from J, the junction contained 9 bases not matched to a gene. Germline V gives CDR1 MNHEY, CDR2 SVGAGI. The CDR3 covers 13 residues. As DNA, the CDR3 is TGTGCCATACGGGACAGGCCCCGATCACCCCTCCACTTT. Amino acid sequence: CAIRDRPRSPLHF.

This clone was recorded a few times. The chain recombines TRBV15 with TRBJ1-6; the D is unclear. Germline V gene data show CDR1 as LNHNV and CDR2 as YYDKDF (reference sequence). Trimming shortened V by 3 bases and J by 13 bases, and 10 bases separated the two germline ends. There are 12 residues in the CDR3. Here the CDR3 reads CATSRGEGPLHF. In DNA, the CDR3 is TGTGCCACCAGCAGGGGAGAGGGCCCCCTCCACTTT.

The chain recombines TRBV4-3 with TRBJ1-1, with a tentative D call TRBD1 (5 bases). Germline V gene lookup returns CDR1 LGHNA and CDR2 YSLEER. This CDR3 contains 17 residues. Trimming pared 0 bases from V and 0 bases from J, leaving 14 bases between. CDR3 sequence reads: CASSQDRGRPMNTEAFF. CDR3 in DNA: TGCGCCAGCAGCCAAGATAGGGGCAGACCTATGAACACTGAAGCTTTCTTT.

The chain couples TRBV10-2 to TRBJ1-5, with D uncertain. This CDR3 has 12 residues. V was cut by 8 bases and J by 8 bases, with 13 bases left in between. Germline CDR1 and CDR2: WSHSY and SAAADI. In nucleotides, the CDR3 is TGCGCCAGCGCGTCTGGTGGGGAGCCCCAGCATTTT. This encodes CASASGGEPQHF.